The rows below give T cell receptor beta chains drawn from one sample of a study of shared clonotypes between healthy human individuals. Repertoires were generated with immunoSEQ multiplex PCR, while TCRdb's copy carries only in-frame clones and drops some. The sample holds 2 million to 2.5 million clones, 85% to 95% seen once. Sequencing was carried out using naive CD4+ T cells from PBMCs. The receptors shown here come from a man between 18 and 29 years old in good health. Some clones in this sample may be carry-over from other donors' samples. The CDR3 runs from the conserved cysteine through the conserved F or W. A D gene is named only where the DNA matches it firmly. Expanded clones get a size class; other rows say once, few or many, or leave the size out.

abundance: .
j_gene: TRBJ2-1
d_gene: .
v_gene: TRBV29-1
CDR3aa: CSVEDWRNEQFF
CDR3nt: TGCAGCGTTGAAGATTGGAGAAATGAGCAGTTCTTC

abundance: .
j_gene: TRBJ2-3
d_gene: TRBD1
v_gene: TRBV28
CDR3aa: CASSLTGVNTQYF
CDR3nt: TGTGCCAGCAGTCTCACAGGGGTGAATACGCAGTATTTT

abundance: .
j_gene: TRBJ1-5
d_gene: .
v_gene: TRBV7-2
CDR3aa: CASSSPNQPQHF
CDR3nt: TGTGCCAGCAGCTCCCCGAATCAGCCCCAGCATTTT

abundance: .
j_gene: TRBJ1-1
d_gene: .
v_gene: TRBV11-2
CDR3aa: CASSLDNRLRNTEAFF
CDR3nt: TGTGCCAGCAGCTTAGACAACAGACTCCGGAACACTGAAGCTTTCTTT

abundance: .
j_gene: TRBJ2-5
d_gene: .
v_gene: TRBV5-1
CDR3aa: CASSLLATQETQYF
CDR3nt: TGCGCCAGCAGCTTGCTAGCGACACAAGAGACCCAGTACTTC

abundance: .
j_gene: TRBJ1-5
d_gene: TRBD1
v_gene: TRBV28
CDR3aa: CASSLYRAQGGQPQHF
CDR3nt: TGTGCCAGCAGTTTATACCGAGCACAGGGGGGGCAGCCCCAGCATTTT

abundance: .
j_gene: TRBJ2-2
d_gene: .
v_gene: TRBV5-5
CDR3aa: CASSLASGTGELFF
CDR3nt: TGTGCCAGCAGCTTGGCCTCAGGGACCGGGGAGCTGTTTTTT

abundance: .
j_gene: TRBJ1-5
d_gene: .
v_gene: TRBV27
CDR3aa: CASSPGRAFGDQPQHF
CDR3nt: TGTGCCAGCAGCCCGGGACGGGCCTTTGGGGATCAGCCCCAGCATTTT

abundance: .
j_gene: TRBJ1-2
d_gene: .
v_gene: TRBV28
CDR3aa: CASSLSGASNYGYTF
CDR3nt: TGTGCCAGCAGTTTGTCAGGAGCGTCTAACTATGGCTACACCTTC

abundance: .
j_gene: TRBJ1-4
d_gene: TRBD1
v_gene: TRBV18
CDR3aa: CASSPPRTGDSGDYEKLFF
CDR3nt: TGTGCCAGCTCACCACCCCGGACAGGGGATTCTGGTGATTATGAAAAACTGTTTTTT

abundance: .
j_gene: TRBJ2-7
d_gene: .
v_gene: TRBV6-5
CDR3aa: CASSYKGGSVYEQYF
CDR3nt: TGTGCCAGCAGTTACAAAGGGGGGTCCGTCTACGAGCAGTACTTC

abundance: once
j_gene: TRBJ1-5
d_gene: .
v_gene: TRBV6-6
CDR3aa: CASSLGSGQPQHF
CDR3nt: TGTGCCAGCAGTTTAGGGAGCGGTCAGCCCCAGCATTTT